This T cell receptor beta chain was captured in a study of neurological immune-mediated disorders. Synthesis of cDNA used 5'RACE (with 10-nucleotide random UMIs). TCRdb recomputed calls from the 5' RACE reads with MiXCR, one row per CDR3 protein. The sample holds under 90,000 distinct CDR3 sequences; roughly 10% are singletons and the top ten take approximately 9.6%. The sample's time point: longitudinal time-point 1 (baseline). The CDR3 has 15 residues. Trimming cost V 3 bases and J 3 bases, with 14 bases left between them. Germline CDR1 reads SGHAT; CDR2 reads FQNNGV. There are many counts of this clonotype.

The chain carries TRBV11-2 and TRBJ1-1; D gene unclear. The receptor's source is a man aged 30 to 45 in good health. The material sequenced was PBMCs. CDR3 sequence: CASSFIQSRYTEAFF. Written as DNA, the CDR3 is TGTGCCAGCAGCTTCATTCAGAGTCGGTACACTGAAGCTTTCTTT.